Here is one T cell receptor beta chain with its context. No cognate antigen has been identified for it. Per-base qualities were not stored, and no clone one base away is much larger. The entry originates in a study of early T cells in non-severe SARS-CoV-2 infection listed by TCRdb under 2021. Notes on the research overall: Bulk RNA from unsorted whole blood was used for TCR sequencing, so alpha and beta chains could not be paired. Study-wide findings and limitations: VDJdb matching was skewed toward anti-spike CD8 responses and likely underestimated virus-specific expansions, missing private and CD4 specificities.

The library was generated by 5' RACE. The sequencer listed for this sample is NextSeq 500. In the TCR library protocol, unique molecular identifiers were attached to individual cDNA molecules to correct for PCR bias and sequencing error. Sequencing covered both TCR alpha and beta chains, and within each sample the abundances of alpha and beta sequences were tightly co-correlated. Processing in the source paper ran as follows. V gene, J gene and CDR3 annotation of TCR sequences was performed with Decombinator V4. Expanded TCRs were defined as changing significantly between any two time points under a Poisson model with p below 0.0001. TCR abundances were normalised to the total number of TCRs sequenced in each sample and reported as counts per million. TRAV1-2 paired with TRAJ12, TRAJ20 or TRAJ33 defined MAIT TCRs, while TRAV10 paired with TRAJ18 defined iNKT TCRs. VDJdb, accessed on 1 November 2021, was searched for TCRs annotated for CMV, EBV and SARS-CoV-2, and TCRs annotated for more than one antigen were excluded. Using fastp at Q25 and MiXCR, TCRdb reprocessed the public reads and kept productive beta chains. Every CDR3 protein is listed once, alongside the most common genes and DNA of its rows. These V and J calls derive from TCRdb rather than the authors' analysis. The sample table holds 35,000 to 50,000 distinct CDR3 sequences, of which less than 30% were seen once. The top ten clonotypes cover around 4.6% of the sample.

The junction carries 19 bases between V and J, which are trimmed by 9 bases and 5 bases respectively. From the cysteine up to the phenylalanine, the CDR3 has a length of 15 residues. Here the CDR3 DNA is all that survives: 45 bases in frame from base 1. From the germline V gene, CDR1 is MNHEY and CDR2 is SVGAGI. A case-control design nested within a healthcare worker cohort in London, UK, was used, with weekly nasopharyngeal swab PCR tests and blood sampling performed. Healthcare workers were recruited between 23 and 31 March 2020, during the week of the UK lockdown, and were followed weekly for up to roughly 15 weeks.

The chain employs TRBV6-5 and TRBJ1-4; no D segment can be confidently identified. The sequence was collected from an adult who was a healthcare worker with PCR-confirmed SARS-CoV-2 infection or an uninfected control (not recorded which). The starting material was whole blood, obtained at baseline. The CDR3 has the sequence CARREAGSRNEKLFF. DNA sequence: TGTGCCAGAAGAGAAGCGGGCTCCAGGAATGAAAAACTGTTTTTT.